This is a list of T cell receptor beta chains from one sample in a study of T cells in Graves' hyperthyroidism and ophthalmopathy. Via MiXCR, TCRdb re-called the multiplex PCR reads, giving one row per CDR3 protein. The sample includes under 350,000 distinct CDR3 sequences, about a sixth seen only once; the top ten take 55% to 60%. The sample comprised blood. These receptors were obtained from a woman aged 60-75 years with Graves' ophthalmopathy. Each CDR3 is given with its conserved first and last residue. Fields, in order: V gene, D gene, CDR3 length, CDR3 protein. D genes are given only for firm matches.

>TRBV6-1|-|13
CASQRDSGNTIYF
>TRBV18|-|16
CASSRGFSSGANVLTF
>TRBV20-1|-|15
CSAPRQQLSTDTQYF
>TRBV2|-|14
CASKVSSGRNTQYF
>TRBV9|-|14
CASSIGSPTDTQYF
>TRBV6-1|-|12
CASRGFSGEQYF
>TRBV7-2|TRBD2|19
CASSWAASGASWSYNEQFF
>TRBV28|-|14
CASTRPGGSHEQYF
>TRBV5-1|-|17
CASSLKGTLIQGTEAFF
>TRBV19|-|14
CASSIQGREETQYF
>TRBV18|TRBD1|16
CASSPRTGGGTGELFF
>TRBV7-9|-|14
CASSLGVVSDEQYF
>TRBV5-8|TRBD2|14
CASSPGIAGVAQYF
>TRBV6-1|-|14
CASNLGAAYNEQFF
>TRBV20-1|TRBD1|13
CSARGGLGGKQYF
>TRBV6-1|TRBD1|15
CASSRQGGRNTEAFF
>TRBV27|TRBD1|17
CASSLSGGQGFDQPQHF
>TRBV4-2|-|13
CASSQHERDEQYF
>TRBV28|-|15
CASRGGGTDSYEQYF
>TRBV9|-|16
CASSQNPGLGNTEAFF
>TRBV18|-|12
CASSPLGDTQYF
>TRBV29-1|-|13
CSVVVDSNQPQHF
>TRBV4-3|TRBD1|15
CASSQVGQGNHEQYF
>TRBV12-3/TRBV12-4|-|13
CASSKQLHSPLHF
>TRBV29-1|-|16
CSVEDGTPFSNQPQHF
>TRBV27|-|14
CASSFRRGLRPQHF
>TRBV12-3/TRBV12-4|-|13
CASSFKVSYEQYF
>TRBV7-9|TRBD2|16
CASSPRTSGGLNEQFF
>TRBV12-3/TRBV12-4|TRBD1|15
CASSALGGQGYGYTF
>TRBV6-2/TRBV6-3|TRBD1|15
CASRIARQGNTEAFF
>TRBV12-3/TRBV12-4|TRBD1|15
CASSQRGTGNQPQHF
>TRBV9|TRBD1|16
CASSAFPGTGSYGYTF
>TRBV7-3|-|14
CASSLSRDNNEQFF
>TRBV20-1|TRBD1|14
CSVRQGGTNEKLFF
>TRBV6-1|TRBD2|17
CASSPALAGVPNYEQYF
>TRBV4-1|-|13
CASSEGPNYEQYF
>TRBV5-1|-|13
CASSLVAEDEQYF
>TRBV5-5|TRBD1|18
CASSLSLTWTGSDQPQHF
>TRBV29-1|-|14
CSVVTPGVRTEAFF
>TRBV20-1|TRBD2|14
CSASFREGRWEQFF
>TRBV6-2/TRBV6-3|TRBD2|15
CASSETTSSSFKQYF
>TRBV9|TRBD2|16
CASSTHSGVSTDTQYF
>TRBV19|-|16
CASSNAQGTRNQPQHF
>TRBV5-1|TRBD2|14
CASRGLVSYNEQFF
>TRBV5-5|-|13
CASRYSLIHEQYF
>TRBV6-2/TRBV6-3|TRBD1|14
CASSYAGGRTEAFF
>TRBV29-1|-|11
CSGQSSYEQYF
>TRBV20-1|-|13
CSARGGLGGEAFF
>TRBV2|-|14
CASSEHRYNQPQHF
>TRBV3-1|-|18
CASSQDLGQPINTDTQYF
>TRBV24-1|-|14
CATAGQGNSYEQYF
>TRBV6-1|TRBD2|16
CASSELGLADPRGQFF
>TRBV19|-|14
CASSIRRQGVAQYF
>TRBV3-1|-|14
CASSRRQTNNGYTF
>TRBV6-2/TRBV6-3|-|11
CASFFRSAQYF
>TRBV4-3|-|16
CASSPRWGRGNQPQHF
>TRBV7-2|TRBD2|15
CASRLGLGGTDTQYF